These 10 T cell receptor beta chains originate from one sample sequenced in a study of cytomegalovirus exposure and HLA in healthy donors. Primers: 60 Vbeta forward and 13 Jbeta reverse. The repertoire was sequenced with immunoSEQ multiplex PCR; TCRdb's copy has only in-frame clones and lacks some. The sample carries under 140,000 clones, around four fifths recorded once. The sequenced material came from PBMCs. The receptors derive from an older woman in good health and CMV-seropositive.

V is TRBV19 and J is TRBJ1-3; 8 nucleotides agree with TRBD1. Germline CDR1 reads LNHDA; CDR2 reads SQIVND (reference sequence). This CDR3 has 18 amino acids. V gave up 6 bases and J gave up 1 base; unmatched junction bases: 14. The CDR3 bases are TGTGCCAGTAGAAGACAGGGGTCCTCTTCGAGGTCTGGAAACACCATATATTTT. Its protein is CASRRQGSSSRSGNTIYF.

J is TRBJ1-2 and V is TRBV6-5; 10 positions agree with TRBD1. The length of the CDR3 is 15 residues. Trimming removed 1 base from V and 7 bases from J; junction bases left unmatched: 6. Germline values: CDR1 MNHEY, CDR2 SVGAGI. The CDR3 nucleotides are TGTGCCAGCAGTTACTGGGGACAGGGGTACACTGGCTACACCTTC. This gives the protein CASSYWGQGYTGYTF.

The V gene is TRBV18, the J gene TRBJ2-1; 8 bases align to TRBD1. CDR1 is KGHSH, CDR2 LQKENI, per germline. J lost 1 base, V lost 3 bases, and 8 bases had no gene match. The CDR3 has 17 amino acids. The CDR3 nucleotides read TGTGCCAGCTCACCGCCTAACAACAGGGGGTCCTACAATGAGCAGTTCTTC. Translating it yields CASSPPNNRGSYNEQFF.

This clone has at least ten counts. The chain uses TRBV18 and TRBJ2-1, with 8 bases fitting TRBD2. CDR1 KGHSH and CDR2 LQKENI come from the germline V gene. The CDR3 spans 15 residues. The V segment lost 0 bases and the J segment 7 bases; nucleotides outside the gene matches: 5. The CDR3 is CASSPPSGISNEQFF. Written as DNA, the CDR3 is TGTGCCAGCTCACCACCTAGCGGGATTTCAAATGAGCAGTTCTTC.

The chain has TRBV2 and TRBJ2-3; possibly TRBD2 for D (6 bases). This CDR3 region has 16 residues. Trimming took off 3 bases at V and 1 base at J, with 14 bases between the two ends. CDR1 SNHLY and CDR2 FYNNEI come from the germline V gene. The CDR3 nucleotides read TGTGCCAGCAGTGAGGCGGTCGGAGGGGGCACAGATACGCAGTATTTT. Translation: CASSEAVGGGTDTQYF. Full variable domain (rest looked up from reference TRBV2 and TRBJ2-3): EPEVTQTPSHQVTQMGQEVILRCVPISNHLYFYWYRQILGQKVEFLVSFYNNEISEKSEIFDDQFSVERPDGSNFTLKIRSTKLEDSAMYFCASSEAVGGGTDTQYFGPGTRLTVL.

J is TRBJ2-1 and V is TRBV6-1, with D possibly TRBD2 on 5 matching bases. V gave up 7 bases and J gave up 7 bases, with 14 bases separating them. The germline gives CDR1 MNHNS, CDR2 SASEGT. The CDR3 spans 13 residues. CDR3 sequence reads: CASNILGGNEQFF. The DNA for the CDR3 is TGTGCCAGCAACATACTTGGAGGTAATGAGCAGTTCTTC.

The CDR3 is CASSPGTSGRGFYNEQFF. CDR3 nucleotide sequence: TGTGCCAGTAGTCCCGGGACTAGCGGGAGAGGTTTCTACAATGAGCAGTTCTTC. The chain carries TRBV19 and TRBJ2-1; 14 bases match TRBD2. V lost 5 bases, J lost 3 bases, and 9 bases stayed unmatched. Germline CDR1 is LNHDA and CDR2 is SQIVND (reference sequence). CDR3 length: 18 amino acids. Full variable domain (remainder filled in from reference TRBV19 and TRBJ2-1): DGGITQSPKYLFRKEGQNVTLSCEQNLNHDAMYWYRQDPGQGLRLIYYSQIVNDFQKGDIAEGYSVSREKKESFPLTVTSAQKNPTAFYLCASSPGTSGRGFYNEQFFGPGTRLTVL.

Comments on this clone: One end of the junction does not line up with germline, which may come from a read error. The V and J genes are TRBV2 and TRBJ1-1, with D perhaps matching TRBD1 (5 bases). This CDR3 has 12 amino acids. The germline CDR1 and CDR2 sequences are SNHLY and FYNNEI. This CDR3 is CASSEGREGRSF. CDR3 nucleotides: TGTGCCAGCAGTGAAGGACGGGAGGGACGATCCTTT. The complete variable domain, with remaining parts taken from reference TRBV2 and TRBJ1-1, reads EPEVTQTPSHQVTQMGQEVILRCVPISNHLYFYWYRQILGQKVEFLVSFYNNEISEKSEIFDDQFSVERPDGSNFTLKIRSTKLEDSAMYFCASSEGREGRSFGQGTRLTVV.

This chain links TRBV10-2 with TRBJ1-4; the D is unclear. This CDR3 has 13 amino acids. Germline V CDR1 and CDR2: WSHSY, SAAADI. V shed 5 bases and J shed 7 bases, with 11 bases lying between them. CDR3 residues: CASSTSGSEKLFF. DNA of the CDR3: TGCGCCAGCAGTACCTCCGGGAGTGAAAAACTGTTTTTT.

V and J are TRBV5-1 and TRBJ2-1, with 8 nucleotides matching TRBD2. In germline, CDR1 is SGHRS, CDR2 YFSETQ. The CDR3 is 15 amino acids. V trimming: 1 base; J trimming: 3 bases; junction bases outside the gene matches: 3. The CDR3 sequence: CASSLTSGSYNEQFF. CDR3 DNA: TGCGCCAGCAGCTTGACTAGCGGTAGCTACAATGAGCAGTTCTTC.